These T cell receptor beta chains were read from a single sample in a study of T cells in Graves' hyperthyroidism and ophthalmopathy. In TCRdb, the multiplex PCR reads were re-called with MiXCR into one record per CDR3 protein. The table shows more than 500,000 distinct CDR3 sequences, with about 16% occurring only once. Sequencing was carried out using blood. Source of these receptors: a woman aged 25 to 39 with Graves' ophthalmopathy. CDR3s leave out the opening cysteine and the closing phenylalanine or tryptophan. Clone sizes are given selectively: once, few, many, or a class where the clone is expanded.

>TRBV28|TRBJ2-2|few
ASSPGTLHTGELF
>TRBV7-2|TRBJ2-2|few
ASSLVAGGMGGELF
>TRBV24-1|TRBJ2-3|-
ATSDLTRNVQY
>TRBV28|TRBJ1-5|-
ASSTGSYSNQPQH
>TRBV2|TRBJ2-1|many
ASVPREGYNEQF
>TRBV12-3/TRBV12-4|TRBJ2-1|many
ASSLYDSLYNEQF
>TRBV5-1|TRBJ1-1|many
ASSLQGSNTEAF
>TRBV20-1|TRBJ2-1|-
SAQDPQRGNEQF
>TRBV24-1|TRBJ1-5|many
ATTGHYSNQPQH
>TRBV12-3/TRBV12-4|TRBJ2-7|many
ASSQDKYYEQY
>TRBV6-5|TRBJ1-5|-
ASSYSGAANQPQH
>TRBV12-3/TRBV12-4|TRBJ2-3|many
ASRPRTRRTDTQY
>TRBV28|TRBJ1-5|-
ASSLSPGRRDQPQH
>TRBV6-5|TRBJ2-3|-
ASSYRRSGTSTDTQY
>TRBV28|TRBJ1-5|few
ASSLGPGSYSNQPQH